The 6 T cell receptor beta chains given below trace back to one sample, sequenced in a study of OX40 agonist ivuxolimab in advanced cancers. Libraries were prepared through the immunoSEQ multiplex PCR assay. This is the immuneACCESS table as TCRdb keeps it, with only in-frame sequences that have V and J called. A part of the clones is gone; compared with another copy, unresolved V genes explain less than half, and the rest is unexplained. The sample yields about 40,000 clones; 88% were counted once. The ten most abundant clones make up roughly 25% of the sample. The specimen was CD4+ or CD8+ T cells sorted from blood, collected in a trial of the OX40 agonist ivuxolimab. All receptors derive from an adult with an advanced solid tumor such as melanoma, head and neck, liver or kidney cancer.

The genes are TRBV27 and TRBJ2-5; unclear D gene. Trimming removed 5 bases at V and 8 bases at J, with 15 bases between. The CDR3 is 13 residues long. Germline V CDR1 and CDR2: MNHEY, SMNVEV (reference sequence). The CDR3 loop is CASSGFPSDTQYF. The CDR3 DNA reads as TGTGCCAGCAGTGGCTTCCCCAGTGACACCCAGTACTTC.

A note on this clone: The identical CDR3 is also encoded by other nucleotide sequences in the sample. The J gene is TRBJ2-3, the V gene TRBV7-3; 8 positions agree with TRBD2. Germline V CDR1 and CDR2: SGHTA, FQGTGA. The CDR3 has 17 amino acids. Trimming cost V 5 bases and J 6 bases; bases outside gene matches: 16. Written as DNA, the CDR3 is TGTGCCAGCAGCCCACGTGACGCGGGGGGATTGGAGGATACGCAGTATTTT. As protein: CASSPRDAGGLEDTQYF.

This chain links TRBV10-1 with TRBJ2-3; possibly TRBD1 for D (5 bases). V was shortened by 6 bases and J by 2 bases, with 12 bases between the two germline ends. This CDR3 region has 14 residues. CDR1 and CDR2 from the germline V gene are WNHNN and SYGVQD (reference sequence). This CDR3 reads CASSAWGHTDTQYF. As DNA, the CDR3 is TGCGCCAGCAGCGCATGGGGCCACACAGATACGCAGTATTTT.

The chain carries TRBV5-6 and TRBJ2-3, with D perhaps assigned TRBD1 or TRBD2 (5 bases each). Deletions cut 0 bases from V and 2 bases from J, with 16 bases between. Per the germline V gene, CDR1 is SGHDT and CDR2 is YYEEEE. The CDR3 runs 17 residues. The CDR3 region is CASSLVARDPSTDTQYF. The CDR3 DNA is TGTGCCAGCAGCTTGGTAGCCCGGGACCCTTCCACAGATACGCAGTATTTT.

This chain links TRBV4-2 with TRBJ2-7, with TRBD2 as a possible D gene (6 bases). The CDR3 sequence is 17 residues long. Per the germline V gene, CDR1 is LGHNA and CDR2 is YNFKEQ. Trimming left V 0 bases short and J 9 bases short, with 24 bases between. CDR3 amino acids: CASSQDVGVGGLDRQYF. Here the CDR3 DNA reads TGTGCCAGCAGCCAAGATGTCGGAGTGGGAGGCCTGGACCGGCAGTACTTC.

V usage is TRBV15 and J usage is TRBJ2-6; D call uncertain. Between the trimmed V and J ends, which lost 3 bases and 2 bases, there was a span of 14 bases. In germline, CDR1 is LNHNV, CDR2 YYDKDF (reference sequence). The CDR3 runs to 17 residues. The CDR3 loop is CATSRRGTVTGANVLTF. CDR3 DNA sequence: TGTGCCACCAGCAGGCGTGGAACGGTAACTGGGGCCAACGTCCTGACTTTC.